What follows is one T cell receptor (beta chain) and its context. Only in-frame clones appear in the TCRdb table, and some are missing; sequencing was by immunoSEQ multiplex PCR. The table shows roughly 360,000 clones, with around 84% occurring only once. This sample was taken from a study of blood T cell repertoires in COVID-19. Germline assignment: CDR1 LGHNA and CDR2 YNFKEQ. The junction had 8 bases not matched to a gene; V was cut back by 0 bases and J by 4 bases. This CDR3 comprises 17 residues. The sample consisted of peripheral blood. This sequence joins TRBV4-2 and TRBJ1-4; 7 nucleotides line up with TRBD1. This TCR was recovered from a human donor with acute or convalescent COVID-19. The donor label of this sample is uncertain. The CDR3 DNA sequence: TGTGCCAGCAGCCAAGAAAACAGGGGACAGAATAATGAAAAACTGTTTTTT. It is translated as CASSQENRGQNNEKLFF.